This T cell receptor (beta chain) was captured in a study of blood T cell repertoires in COVID-19 (dated by TCRdb to 2020 to 2021). For context, the study as a whole: Samples covering the acute and convalescent phases of COVID-19 were provided by collaborators in the United States, Italy and Spain. The prospective study material was composed of cDNA or gDNA derived from T cells, B-cell-depleted T cells, or PBMCs. Deeply sampled blood TCRbeta repertoires from subjects exposed to, actively infected with, or recovered from COVID-19 were included in the dataset. The repertoires were released in a freely available public database meant as a resource for research on the immune response to SARS-CoV-2. Samples were obtained from the ongoing ImmuneRACE study (first 160 participants) and from 1,254 subjects provided by 6 global collaborators. A de-identified subject ID, COVID-19 status, age in years and sex were almost always included in the sample metadata. Where available, HLA class I and class II types were obtained from metadata supplied by the sample provider rather than from assay-based typing. The investigation overall reported the following: Clinical and demographic metadata were provided uncurated, with the amount varying by source and participant.

A word on this clone: Its binding antigen is unknown. The input lacks base qualities; no much larger clone sits a single base away.

Each collaborating institution followed its own protocols to collect whole blood in K2EDTA tubes. For TCRbeta analysis, collaborator samples were shipped as frozen whole blood, as isolated PBMCs, or as DNA extracted from either sample type. TCRbeta CDR3 regions were amplified from genomic DNA using the immunoSEQ Assay, a bias-controlled multiplex PCR. In the authors' own workflow: The number of nucleated cells in each sample was estimated from the amplification of reference gene primers within the assay. To quantify the absolute abundance of each unique TCRbeta CDR3 rearrangement, sequence reads were collapsed and filtered. For each sample, productive Simpson clonality was calculated as the square root of Simpson's diversity index across productive rearrangements. TCRdb holds this immuneACCESS table with in-frame rearrangements only. Some clones are missing; in checked studies, unresolved V genes explain under half, and the rest has no known cause. The DNA gave D and trimming, while V, J and clone size come from that table. The sample yields around 100,000 clones; roughly 85% were counted once. Of the sample, around 10% falls within the top ten clones.

The germline ends are 9 bases apart after V is trimmed by 0 bases and J by 0 bases. Measured from the cysteine to the phenylalanine, the CDR3 is 16 residues long. Kept here is only the CDR3 DNA, which spans 48 bases and is read in frame from base 1. From a lookup of the germline V gene (reference sequence), CDR1 and CDR2 are LNHDA and SQIVND. The rearrangement joined TRBV19 to TRBJ1-5, with the D gene call left open. This clonotype originated in a woman between 65 and 79 years old with acute or convalescent COVID-19. The sequencing input was peripheral blood. CDR3 region: CASSIDAGFSNQPQHF. The bases read TGTGCCAGTAGTATAGATGCAGGATTTAGCAATCAGCCCCAGCATTTT.